Here is one TCR beta chain with its context. The sample has other DNA sequences that encode this CDR3 too. Profiling relied on immunoSEQ multiplex PCR, and the TCRdb table lists in-frame clones only, not all of them. Of 150,000 or so clones detected, less than 90% appear once; the ten largest clones hold about 9.4%. This specimen comes from a study of cytomegalovirus exposure and HLA in healthy donors. Sequences were obtained from PBMCs. This receptor was identified in a man aged 25-45 years in good health and CMV-seropositive.

CDR3 in DNA: TGTGCCAGCAGTTCGGGACAGAGCTACGAGCAGTACTTC. It is translated as CASSSGQSYEQYF. The chain joins TRBV28 to TRBJ2-7; 7 bases map to TRBD1. Germline V gene sequence: CDR1 MDHEN, CDR2 SYDVKM. J gave up 3 bases and V 4 bases, and 3 bases lay outside the gene matches. The CDR3 runs 13 residues. Drawing the rest from reference TRBV28 and TRBJ2-7, the complete variable domain is DVKVTQSSRYLVKRTGEKVFLECVQDMDHENMFWYRQDPGLGLRLIYFSYDVKMKEKGDIPEGYSVSREKKERFSLILESASTNQTSMYLCASSSGQSYEQYFGPGTRLTVT.